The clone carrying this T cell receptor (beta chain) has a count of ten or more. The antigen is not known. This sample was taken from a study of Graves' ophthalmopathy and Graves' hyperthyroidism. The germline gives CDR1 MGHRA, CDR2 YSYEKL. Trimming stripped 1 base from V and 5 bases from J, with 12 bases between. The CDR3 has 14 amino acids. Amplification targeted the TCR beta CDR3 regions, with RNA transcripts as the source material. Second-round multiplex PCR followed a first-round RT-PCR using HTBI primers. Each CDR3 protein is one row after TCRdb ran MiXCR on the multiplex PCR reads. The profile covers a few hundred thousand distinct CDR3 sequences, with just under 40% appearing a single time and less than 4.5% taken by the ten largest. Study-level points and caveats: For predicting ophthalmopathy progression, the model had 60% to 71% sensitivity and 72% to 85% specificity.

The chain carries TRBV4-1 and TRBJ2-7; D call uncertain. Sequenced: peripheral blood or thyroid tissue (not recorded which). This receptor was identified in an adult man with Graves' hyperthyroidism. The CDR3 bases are TGCGCCAGCAGCCAAGGTATCTCCCCGAACGAGCAGTACTTC. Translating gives CASSQGISPNEQYF.